These T cell receptor beta chains were read from a single sample in a study of cytomegalovirus exposure and HLA in healthy donors. Generated by immunoSEQ multiplex PCR, the TCRdb table keeps only in-frame clones and is missing some. The sample has 95,000 to 150,000 clones, about three quarters seen once. Sequencing was carried out using PBMCs. The receptors stem from a man between 60 and 75 years old in good health and CMV-seropositive. CDR3s include the opening cysteine and the closing phenylalanine or tryptophan. The D gene is left open where the match is weak. Rows give clone size only sometimes, using once, few, many, or a class for an expanded clone.

d_gene,abundance,j_gene,v_gene,len,CDR3aa,CDR3nt
.,.,TRBJ2-1,TRBV7-3,15,CASSLNSGGYNEQFF,TGTGCCAGCAGCTTAAATTCAGGGGGGTACAATGAGCAGTTCTTC
.,.,TRBJ2-1,TRBV2,15,CASRPWSGPEDEQFF,TGTGCCAGCAGGCCCTGGAGCGGACCCGAGGATGAGCAGTTCTTC
.,.,TRBJ1-3,TRBV7-2,17,CASSLARGGGSGNTIYF,TGTGCCAGCAGCTTAGCGCGAGGAGGCGGCTCTGGAAACACCATATATTTT
.,.,TRBJ2-3,TRBV19,15,CASSPGTLPWDTQYF,TGTGCCAGTAGTCCCGGGACTCTCCCGTGGGATACGCAGTATTTT
.,.,TRBJ1-3,TRBV11-2,17,CASSRSAKAAAGNTIYF,TGTGCCAGCAGCCGTAGCGCAAAAGCTGCGGCTGGAAACACCATATATTTT
.,.,TRBJ1-4,TRBV30,16,CAWTPVARRANEKLFF,TGTGCCTGGACCCCTGTAGCAAGGCGGGCTAATGAAAAACTGTTTTTT
.,.,TRBJ1-2,TRBV19,16,CASSIGGPDRNYGYTF,TGTGCCAGTAGTATAGGAGGCCCGGACAGAAACTATGGCTACACCTTC
.,.,TRBJ1-4,TRBV21-1,12,CASSIRGEKLFF,TGTGCCAGCAGCATCAGGGGTGAAAAACTGTTTTTT
TRBD1,.,TRBJ1-3,TRBV15,16,CATSRGDRGSGNTIYF,TGTGCCACCAGCAGAGGGGACAGGGGTTCCGGAAACACCATATATTTT
TRBD1,.,TRBJ2-7,TRBV7-8,12,CASSLGTVEQYF,TGTGCCAGCAGCTTGGGGACAGTCGAGCAGTACTTC
.,few,TRBJ1-6,TRBV27,14,CASSLGRSGPPLHF,TGTGCCAGCAGTTTAGGGCGATCTGGGCCACCCCTCCACTTT
TRBD1,.,TRBJ1-2,TRBV9,14,CASSPRGASYGYTF,TGTGCCAGCAGCCCCAGGGGGGCTAGCTATGGCTACACCTTC
TRBD2,.,TRBJ2-7,TRBV30,15,CAWSVRLAVSYEQYF,TGTGCCTGGAGTGTAAGGCTAGCGGTCTCCTACGAGCAGTACTTC
.,.,TRBJ2-6,TRBV5-5,16,CASSAPQGTGANVLTF,TGTGCCAGCAGCGCCCCTCAGGGAACCGGGGCCAACGTCCTGACTTTC
TRBD1,.,TRBJ1-1,TRBV15,13,CATSVDRHTEAFF,TGTGCCACCAGCGTGGACAGGCACACTGAAGCTTTCTTT
TRBD1,few,TRBJ2-7,TRBV28,13,CASRTGQGYEQYF,TGTGCCAGCAGAACGGGACAGGGCTACGAGCAGTACTTC
.,few,TRBJ2-7,TRBV2,17,CASSEGLAGLVSYEQYF,TGTGCCAGCAGTGAGGGTTTGGCAGGGTTGGTCTCCTACGAGCAGTACTTC
.,.,TRBJ2-7,TRBV6-1,14,CASRVVANDYEQYF,TGTGCCAGCAGGGTAGTAGCGAACGATTACGAGCAGTACTTC
.,.,TRBJ1-2,TRBV29-1,11,CSVESGKGYTF,TGCAGCGTTGAATCAGGGAAAGGCTACACCTTC
.,.,TRBJ2-1,TRBV7-3,16,CASSPTLAVLSNEQFF,TGTGCCAGCAGCCCTACCCTCGCGGTTCTATCGAATGAGCAGTTCTTC
.,few,TRBJ1-3,TRBV9,15,CASSVMGSSGNTIYF,TGTGCCAGCAGCGTAATGGGGAGCTCTGGAAACACCATATATTTT
.,.,TRBJ1-4,TRBV5-8,15,CASSLLGAGREKLFF,TGTGCCAGCAGCTTGTTGGGCGCGGGTCGAGAAAAACTGTTTTTT
TRBD1,.,TRBJ1-1,TRBV2,14,CASSQTGGRTEAFF,TGTGCCAGCAGCCAAACAGGGGGTCGTACTGAAGCTTTCTTT
TRBD1,few,TRBJ2-1,TRBV5-1,14,CASSPGQSYNEQFF,TGCGCCAGCAGCCCGGGACAGTCCTACAATGAGCAGTTCTTC
.,.,TRBJ1-2,TRBV6-6,13,CASSGGSSYGYTF,TGTGCCAGCAGCGGCGGGTCTTCTTATGGCTACACCTTC
.,.,TRBJ2-1,TRBV5-6,14,CASSVARGYNEQFF,TGTGCCAGCAGTGTGGCTAGAGGATACAATGAGCAGTTCTTC
.,.,TRBJ2-7,TRBV29-1,13,CSVYHGATYEQYF,TGCAGCGTTTATCATGGGGCGACCTACGAGCAGTACTTC
TRBD1,few,TRBJ2-7,TRBV7-9,13,CAGTRDRGREQYF,TGTGCCGGTACCCGGGACAGGGGGCGCGAGCAGTACTTC
.,.,TRBJ1-1,TRBV29-1,13,CSVVGQTDTEAFF,TGCAGCGTTGTTGGACAGACCGACACTGAAGCTTTCTTT
.,.,TRBJ2-3,TRBV11-1,17,CASSLGQPGSAVDTQYF,TGTGCCAGCAGCTTAGGCCAACCCGGCTCTGCGGTAGATACGCAGTATTTT